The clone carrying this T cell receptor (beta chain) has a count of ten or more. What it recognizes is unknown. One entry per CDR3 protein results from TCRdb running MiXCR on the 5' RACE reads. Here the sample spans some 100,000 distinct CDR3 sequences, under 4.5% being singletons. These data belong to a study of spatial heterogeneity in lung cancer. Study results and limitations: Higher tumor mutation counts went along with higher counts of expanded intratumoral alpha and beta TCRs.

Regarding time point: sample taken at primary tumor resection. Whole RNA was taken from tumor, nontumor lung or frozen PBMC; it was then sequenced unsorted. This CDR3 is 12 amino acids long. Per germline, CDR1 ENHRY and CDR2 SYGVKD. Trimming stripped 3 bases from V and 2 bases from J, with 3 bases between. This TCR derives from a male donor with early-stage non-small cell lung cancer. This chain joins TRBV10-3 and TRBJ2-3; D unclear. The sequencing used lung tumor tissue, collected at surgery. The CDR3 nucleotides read TGTGCCATCAGTGATTACACAGATACGCAGTATTTT. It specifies CAISDYTDTQYF.